Below, 28 T cell receptor beta chains from the same sample are listed, as sequenced in a study of T cell changes during pregnancy in multiple sclerosis. Repertoires were generated with immunoSEQ multiplex PCR, while TCRdb's copy carries only in-frame clones and drops some. The sample has more than 55,000 clones, less than 95% seen once; the top ten hold roughly 6.5%. The sample in question was peripheral blood, obtained in the third trimester of pregnancy. The receptors stem from a female donor in good health, enrolled as a control in a pregnancy study.

V and J are TRBV4-1 and TRBJ1-5; D unresolved. Germline V lookup: CDR1 MGHRA, CDR2 YSYEKL. The V gene lost 1 base and the J gene lost 0 bases, with 13 bases spanning the gap. The CDR3 covers 17 residues. CDR3 sequence reads: CASSQGLEKYSNQPQHF. The CDR3 DNA is TGCGCCAGCAGCCAAGGTCTGGAGAAATATAGCAATCAGCCCCAGCATTTT.

The rearrangement joins TRBV27 to TRBJ1-3; 10 bases are a match to TRBD1. The CDR3 sequence is 15 residues long. V shed 5 bases and J 4 bases; nucleotides not matched to a gene: 5. CDR1 is MNHEY, CDR2 SMNVEV, per germline (reference sequence). CDR3 bases: TGTGCCAGCAGTCCCGACAGGGGGCCCGGAAACACCATATATTTT. This gives the protein CASSPDRGPGNTIYF.

Comment on this clone: Other nucleotide sequences in the sample specify the same CDR3. J is TRBJ1-1 and V is TRBV7-6, with a tentative D call TRBD1 (5 bases). CDR1 SGHVS and CDR2 FNYEAQ come from the germline V gene. Trimming took off 4 bases at V and 1 base at J, with 13 bases between the two ends. The CDR3 has 15 amino acids. This chain's CDR3 is CASSSKGRPNTEAFF. The DNA for the CDR3 is TGTGCCAGCAGCTCCAAGGGGCGGCCGAACACTGAAGCTTTCTTT.

The gene calls are TRBV19 and TRBJ2-7, with 8 nucleotides matching TRBD2. V gave up 7 bases and J gave up 2 bases; unmatched junction bases: 10. The CDR3 is made up of 15 amino acids. The germline V gene has CDR1 LNHDA and CDR2 SQIVND (reference sequence). The CDR3 DNA sequence: TGTGCCAGTACTCCACGGGAGGGTAATCCCTACGAGCAGTACTTC. This encodes CASTPREGNPYEQYF.

V is TRBV7-9 and J is TRBJ2-3; 10 bases fit TRBD2. The germline V gene has CDR1 SEHNR and CDR2 FQNEAQ (reference sequence). This CDR3 has 14 residues. V gave up 11 bases and J gave up 6 bases; unmatched junction bases: 11. The chain's CDR3 is CAGLRTSGSDTQYF. The CDR3 region has the DNA TGTGCCGGTCTCCGGACTAGCGGATCGGATACGCAGTATTTT.

This clone was observed many times. The chain is built from TRBV6-4 and TRBJ2-1; D ambiguous. Germline CDR1 and CDR2: MRHNA and SNTAGT. Trimming shortened V by 3 bases and J by 2 bases, and 8 bases separated the two germline ends. The CDR3 length is 14 residues. This CDR3 is CASSESETYNEQFF. In DNA form, the CDR3 reads TGTGCCAGCAGTGAATCCGAGACCTACAATGAGCAGTTCTTC.

The V and J genes are TRBV7-6 and TRBJ2-1; 10 nucleotides match TRBD2. V trimming: 0 bases; J trimming: 4 bases; junction bases outside the gene matches: 9. CDR3 length: 18 amino acids. Per germline, CDR1 SGHVS and CDR2 FNYEAQ. The CDR3 reads CASSLATSSGSAYNEQFF. The CDR3 bases are TGTGCCAGCAGCTTAGCTACGTCTAGCGGGAGTGCTTACAATGAGCAGTTCTTC.

V and J are TRBV6-6 and TRBJ1-5, with D unresolved. This CDR3 contains 13 residues. Germline V gene data show CDR1 as MNHNY and CDR2 as SVGAGI (reference sequence). V lost 1 base and J 4 bases, leaving 5 bases between the germline ends. CDR3 sequence: CASSYFRNQPQHF. The CDR3 DNA follows: TGTGCCAGCAGTTACTTCAGGAATCAGCCCCAGCATTTT.

The chain carries TRBV9 and TRBJ2-6; 8 nucleotides align to TRBD1. This CDR3 comprises 19 residues. Germline CDR1 SGDLS, CDR2 YYNGEE. V was clipped by 0 bases and J by 0 bases; unmatched bases: 8. CDR3 amino acids: CASSVAQGATNSGANVLTF. DNA for the CDR3: TGTGCCAGCAGCGTAGCGCAGGGGGCAACCAACTCTGGGGCCAACGTCCTGACTTTC. Variable domain in full (rest from reference TRBV9 and TRBJ2-6): DSGVTQTPKHLITATGQRVTLRCSPRSGDLSVYWYQQSLDQGLQFLIQYYNGEERAKGNILERFSAQQFPDLHSELNLSSLELGDSALYFCASSVAQGATNSGANVLTFGAGSRLTVL.

This rearrangement joins TRBV10-3 to TRBJ2-7; 7 bases align to TRBD2. The CDR3 is made up of 17 amino acids. Trimming cost V 2 bases and J 3 bases; bases outside gene matches: 13. Germline CDR1 ENHRY, CDR2 SYGVKD. CDR3 nucleotide sequence: TGTGCCATCAGTGAGCGACGTTTAGGCGGGAGCGGCTACGAGCAGTACTTC. Encoded protein: CAISERRLGGSGYEQYF.

This clone is a singleton in its sample. The gene calls are TRBV6-4 and TRBJ2-7, with TRBD2 matching over 9 bases. Germline lookup yields CDR1 MRHNA and CDR2 SNTAGT. The CDR3 is 15 amino acids. V shed 0 bases and J 4 bases; nucleotides not matched to a gene: 4. CDR3: CASSDSCGRAYEQYF. Here the CDR3 DNA reads TGTGCCAGCAGTGACTCCTGCGGGAGGGCATACGAGCAGTACTTC.

The J gene is TRBJ1-3, the V gene TRBV30, with D possibly being TRBD1 (5 bases). V lost 8 bases and J lost 1, with 6 bases in between. Looked up from germline, CDR1 is GTSNPN and CDR2 is SVGIG (reference sequence). CDR3 length: 11 residues. CDR3 sequence: CAQGSGNTIYF. The CDR3 DNA reads as TGTGCCCAGGGTTCTGGAAACACCATATATTTT.

This clone was seen only once. The rearrangement uses TRBV5-1 and TRBJ2-7; TRBD2 matches at 7 bases. V was pared by 0 bases and J by 7 bases, with 13 bases of the junction left unmatched. CDR1 is SGHRS and CDR2 is YFSETQ in the germline V gene. CDR3 length equals 16 residues. The CDR3 loop reads CASSLGTVLAPVEQYF. CDR3 nucleotide sequence: TGCGCCAGCAGCTTGGGGACCGTACTAGCGCCGGTGGAGCAGTACTTC. Using reference TRBV5-1 and TRBJ2-7 for the parts outside the CDR3, the full variable domain is KAGVTQTPRYLIKTRGQQVTLSCSPISGHRSVSWYQQTPGQGLQFLFEYFSETQRNKGNFPGRFSGRQFSNSRSEMNVSTLELGDSALYLCASSLGTVLAPVEQYFGPGTRLTVT.

This chain uses TRBV9 with TRBJ2-3, with D tentatively TRBD1 (6 bases). Germline assignment: CDR1 SGDLS and CDR2 YYNGEE. The CDR3 loop spans 15 amino acids. V lost 3 bases, J lost 0 bases, and 11 bases lay in between. CDR3: CASSGTDYSTDTQYF. CDR3 in DNA: TGTGCCAGCAGCGGGACAGACTATAGCACAGATACGCAGTATTTT.

V gene TRBV25-1 combines with J gene TRBJ2-3; TRBD2 matches 9 bases. This CDR3 comprises 16 residues. Losses at the gene ends were 1 base for V and 1 base for J; bases not matched to a gene: 3. CDR1 is MGHDK and CDR2 is SYGVNS in the germline V gene. The CDR3 DNA is TGTGCCAGCAGTGAATGGGCTAGCGGGGGCACAGATACGCAGTATTTT. This codes for CASSEWASGGTDTQYF.

A single count supports this clone. The V gene is TRBV11-2, the J gene TRBJ2-2, with TRBD2 identical over 9 bases. The ends lost 0 bases at V and 5 bases at J; junction bases unmatched: 1. CDR1 and CDR2 (germline): SGHAT, FQNNGV. CDR3 length: 15 residues. The CDR3 sequence is CASSLETSGTGELFF. The CDR3 DNA reads as TGTGCCAGCAGCTTAGAAACTAGCGGGACCGGGGAGCTGTTTTTT.

This clone was counted once. The V call is TRBV7-2, the J call TRBJ2-5; D unresolved. CDR1 and CDR2 (germline): SGHTA, FQGNSA. CDR3 length: 11 residues. The V end was cut by 3 bases, the J end by 5 bases, with 4 bases between. The CDR3 is CASSFSETQYF. In nucleotides, the CDR3 is TGTGCCAGCAGCTTCTCCGAGACCCAGTACTTC.

This rearrangement joins TRBV6-6 to TRBJ1-6; a weak D match, TRBD1 (6 bases). Germline lookup yields CDR1 MNHNY and CDR2 SVGAGI (reference sequence). This CDR3 has 16 residues. The germline V and J ends were trimmed by 6 bases and 0 bases, with 12 bases remaining between them. The CDR3 DNA reads TGTGCCAGCAGAAACAGGGAGAGCTCCTATAATTCACCCCTCCACTTT. This encodes CASRNRESSYNSPLHF.

The genes are TRBV5-8 and TRBJ2-3, with 11 nucleotides matching TRBD1. CDR3 length: 15 amino acids. Germline V gene sequence: CDR1 SGHTS, CDR2 YDEGEE. V lost 4 bases, J lost 7 bases, and 8 bases stayed unmatched. The CDR3 sequence is CASSLPGQGVYTQYF. The CDR3 region has the DNA TGTGCCAGCAGCCTCCCGGGACAGGGGGTGTATACGCAGTATTTT.

The chain joins TRBV23-1 to TRBJ2-5, with 7 positions matching TRBD1. TRBV23-1 is filed as an ORF, its function uncertain. The ends lost 7 bases at V and 2 bases at J; junction bases unmatched: 7. CDR3 length: 14 residues. CDR3 protein: CASTDRQGQETQYF. CDR3 in DNA: TGCGCCAGCACCGACCGACAGGGACAAGAGACCCAGTACTTC.

The chain recombines TRBV11-2 with TRBJ1-2; no firm D call. V dropped 1 base and J dropped 3 bases, with 6 bases sitting between them. The CDR3 runs 13 residues. CDR1 and CDR2 from the germline V gene are SGHAT and FQNNGV. CDR3 region: CASSLAPDYGYTF. The CDR3 DNA sequence: TGTGCCAGCAGCTTAGCCCCGGACTATGGCTACACCTTC. The variable domain in full, completed from reference TRBV11-2 and TRBJ1-2, reads EAGVAQSPRYKIIEKRQSVAFWCNPISGHATLYWYQQILGQGPKLLIQFQNNGVVDDSQLPKDRFSAERLKGVDSTLKIQPAKLEDSAVYLCASSLAPDYGYTFGSGTRLTVV.

The CDR3 coding sequence is TGTGCCAGCAGCTTAGAGAGGGGGTACACTGAAGCTTTCTTT. Translating it yields CASSLERGYTEAFF. The gene calls are TRBV11-2 and TRBJ1-1, with a possible D match to TRBD1 (6 bases). The CDR3 extends over 14 amino acids. CDR1 and CDR2 (germline): SGHAT, FQNNGV. Trimming cost V 0 bases and J 3 bases, with 8 bases left between them.

The chain uses TRBV6-5 and TRBJ1-2, with D possibly TRBD1 on 5 matching bases. The CDR3 is made up of 14 amino acids. Trimming took off 6 bases at V and 4 bases at J, with 15 bases between the two ends. Germline loops: CDR1 MNHEY, CDR2 SVGAGI. The CDR3 sequence: CASSLREEGYGYTF. Here the CDR3 DNA reads TGTGCCAGCAGCCTCAGGGAAGAAGGCTATGGCTACACCTTC.

CDR3 DNA sequence: TGTGCCAGCAGCCCCAAGACAGGCGTCTCTGGAAACACCATATATTTT. Protein sequence: CASSPKTGVSGNTIYF. V is TRBV7-9 and J is TRBJ1-3; D might be TRBD1 (6 bases). Between the trimmed V and J ends, which lost 5 bases and 0 bases, there was a span of 14 bases. CDR3 size: 16 residues. Germline V gives CDR1 SEHNR, CDR2 FQNEAQ (reference sequence).

This chain links TRBV10-3 with TRBJ1-2; no clear D gene. Per the germline V gene, CDR1 is ENHRY and CDR2 is SYGVKD. V lost 6 bases, J lost 1 base, and 15 bases lay in between. The CDR3 sequence is 15 residues long. CDR3 sequence reads: CAIRVDNLLNYGYTF. The CDR3 DNA reads TGTGCCATCAGGGTAGACAACCTGCTTAACTATGGCTACACCTTC.

The J gene is TRBJ1-2, the V gene TRBV21-1; the D call in the table, TRBD1, was not verified against the DNA. TRBV21-1 is flagged as a pseudogene. The CDR3 runs 16 residues. The CDR3 region is CASSKAETGGNYGYTF. CDR3 nucleotide sequence: TGTGCCAGCAGCAAAGCGGAGACAGGAGGCAACTATGGCTACACCTTC.

The rearrangement links TRBV11-3 to TRBJ2-3; 7 positions match TRBD1. V dropped 5 bases and J dropped 1; count of bases not matched to a gene: 6. Germline assignment: CDR1 SGHNT and CDR2 YENEEA. CDR3 length: 15 residues. The CDR3 reads CASSIRGIGTDTQYF. The DNA for the CDR3 is TGTGCCAGCAGCATCAGGGGGATAGGCACAGATACGCAGTATTTT.

The rearrangement links TRBV5-4 to TRBJ2-5, with 11 nucleotides matching TRBD2. The CDR3 is made up of 15 amino acids. V dropped 1 base and J dropped 9; count of bases not matched to a gene: 8. Germline lookup yields CDR1 SGHNT and CDR2 YYREEE (reference sequence). DNA for the CDR3: TGTGCCAGCAGCTTGACTAGCGGGGGACCCGCGGCCCAGTACTTC. Protein: CASSLTSGGPAAQYF.